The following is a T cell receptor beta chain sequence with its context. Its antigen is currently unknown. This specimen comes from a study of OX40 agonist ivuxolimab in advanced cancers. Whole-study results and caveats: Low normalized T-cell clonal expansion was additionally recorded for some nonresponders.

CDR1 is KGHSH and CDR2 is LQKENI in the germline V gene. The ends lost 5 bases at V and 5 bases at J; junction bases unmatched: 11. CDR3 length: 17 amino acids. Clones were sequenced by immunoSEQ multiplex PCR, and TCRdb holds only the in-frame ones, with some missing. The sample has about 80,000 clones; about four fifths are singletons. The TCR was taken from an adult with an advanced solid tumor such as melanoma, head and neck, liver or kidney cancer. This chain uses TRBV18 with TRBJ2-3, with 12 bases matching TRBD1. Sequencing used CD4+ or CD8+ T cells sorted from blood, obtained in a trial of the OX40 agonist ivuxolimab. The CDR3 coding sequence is TGTGCCAGCTCATCACTCCCGGGACAGGGGGCAGGAGATACGCAGTATTTT. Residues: CASSSLPGQGAGDTQYF.